This T cell receptor (beta chain) was identified during a study of OX40 agonist ivuxolimab in advanced cancers. Describing the broader study: Ivuxolimab, which targeted the costimulatory receptor OX40 (CD134), was an agonistic, fully human IgG2 monoclonal antibody. Of the approximately 53 patients in dose escalation, 19 had hepatocellular carcinoma, roughly 15 had melanoma, 9 had renal cell carcinoma and 9 had head and neck cancer. Intravenous ivuxolimab was administered to patients every 2 weeks at six dose levels: 0.01, 0.1, 0.3, 1.5, 3 and 10 mg/kg. The paper reports the monotherapy dose-escalation portion (N ≈ 50 patients) of the phase I ivuxolimab trial. Partial responses were achieved by three dose-escalation patients, of whom one had hepatocellular carcinoma and two had cutaneous melanoma. Prior anti-PD-1, anti-PD-L1 or anti-CTLA-4 therapy was permitted, and about 40% of dose-escalation patients had received checkpoint inhibitors. The point of sequencing TCRbeta in the periphery was to test whether ivuxolimab changed TCR sequence diversity and drove clonal T-cell expansion. In the dose-escalation cohort, 75% to 85% of patients were male, and the mean age was 60 years with a range of roughly 20 to 85.

For sequencing of the TCRbeta CDR3 region, genomic DNA was extracted from the sorted cells. The immunoSEQ Assay was used to sequence the TCRbeta CDR3 regions. TCRdb re-hosts the immuneACCESS table, in-frame sequences only. Its copies lack some clones; in the studies checked, an unresolved V gene accounts for under half of them, and the cause for the rest is not known. The table for this sample lists 60,000 to 65,000 clones; 83% of them were counted only once. The ten largest clones capture 0.7% of the sample. Patients with a history of autoimmune disease or receiving systemic immunosuppression were excluded from the trial. Peripheral blood for TCR sequencing was collected from all dose cohorts at baseline, on cycle 4 day 1, and on cycle 7 day 1. The samples were taken from a phase I, first-in-human, multicenter, open-label dose-escalation trial of ivuxolimab. The trial enrolled adults with locally advanced or metastatic head and neck squamous cell, hepatocellular, melanoma or renal cell carcinoma. CD4+ and CD8+ T cells were sorted separately from peripheral blood before TCR sequencing.

Findings and caveats that apply to the study as a whole: After ivuxolimab, expanded clones were on average more numerous among CD8+ T cells than among CD4+ T cells. Partial responders in the 0.1-3.0 mg/kg groups had among the lowest normalized peripheral clonal expansion, especially among CD8+ T cells. At doses of 0.1 to 3.0 mg/kg, clonal expansion of both CD4+ and CD8+ T cells in blood was seen between baseline and week 6. The antigen specificity of the clonally expanded peripheral T cells was not determined. Low levels of normalized T-cell clonal expansion were also shown by some nonresponding patients.

Comments on this clone: Its antigen is currently not known. No base quality values were provided; no much bigger clone lies one nucleotide off.

The source was CD4+ or CD8+ T cells sorted from blood, collected in a trial of the OX40 agonist ivuxolimab. The source of this sequence is an adult with an advanced solid tumor such as melanoma, head and neck, liver or kidney cancer.

The CDR3 region has the sequence CASSMSPGAAAGYGYTF. In nucleotides, the sequence is TGTGCCAGTAGTATGTCCCCCGGGGCAGCGGCTGGATATGGCTACACCTTC. The V and J genes are TRBV19 and TRBJ1-2; TRBD1 is a weak D gene call, 5 bases matching. The CDR3 goes from the cysteine to the phenylalanine over 17 residues. Left in the record is the CDR3 DNA by itself, 51 bases read in frame from the first base. V and J lose 3 bases and 5 bases, and a span of 22 bases separates them. CDR1 and CDR2 were assigned from the germline V gene (reference sequence) as LNHDA and SQIVND.